The present T cell receptor beta chain was sequenced within a study of blood T cell repertoires in COVID-19. The CDR3 spans 14 residues. The germline V gene has CDR1 SNHLY and CDR2 FYNNEI. V was pared by 7 bases and J by 15 bases, with 17 bases of the junction left unmatched. Only in-frame clones appear in the TCRdb table, and some are missing; sequencing was by immunoSEQ multiplex PCR. The sample includes more than 85,000 clones, 85% of them seen just once. The sequenced sample consisted of peripheral blood. The J gene is TRBJ2-4, the V gene TRBV2; 8 bases fit TRBD2. This clonotype originated in a man aged 45-65 years with acute or convalescent COVID-19. The CDR3 nucleotides are TGTGCCAGCACTTCGACAGTCCAGGGACTAGAGGCGTACTTC. Protein sequence: CASTSTVQGLEAYF.